Given below is one T cell receptor beta chain in context. The target antigen is unknown. CDR3 length: 15 residues. CDR1 MGHRA and CDR2 YSYEKL come from the germline V gene. Trimming stripped 3 bases from V and 2 bases from J, with 13 bases between. This record comes from a study of cytomegalovirus exposure and HLA in healthy donors. In the study overall: In a later analysis, the roughly 130 validation repertoires were reported to have used the same platform as the 600 to 800 first-cohort repertoires.

The study, taken as a whole, reports: The study put under 200 TCR beta chains on its list as cytomegalovirus-associated.

The method was immunoSEQ multiplex PCR; TCRdb's version includes in-frame clones alone and lacks a portion of them. The sample yields under 200,000 clones, about 95% seen once. The sequence was collected from a woman aged 18-29 years in good health and CMV-seronegative. This rearrangement joins TRBV4-1 to TRBJ1-2; D possibly corresponds to TRBD1 (6 bases). Sequenced sample: PBMCs. DNA of the CDR3: TGCGCCAGCAGCCAGCCCGGACAGATAAACTATGGCTACACCTTC. This translates into CASSQPGQINYGYTF.